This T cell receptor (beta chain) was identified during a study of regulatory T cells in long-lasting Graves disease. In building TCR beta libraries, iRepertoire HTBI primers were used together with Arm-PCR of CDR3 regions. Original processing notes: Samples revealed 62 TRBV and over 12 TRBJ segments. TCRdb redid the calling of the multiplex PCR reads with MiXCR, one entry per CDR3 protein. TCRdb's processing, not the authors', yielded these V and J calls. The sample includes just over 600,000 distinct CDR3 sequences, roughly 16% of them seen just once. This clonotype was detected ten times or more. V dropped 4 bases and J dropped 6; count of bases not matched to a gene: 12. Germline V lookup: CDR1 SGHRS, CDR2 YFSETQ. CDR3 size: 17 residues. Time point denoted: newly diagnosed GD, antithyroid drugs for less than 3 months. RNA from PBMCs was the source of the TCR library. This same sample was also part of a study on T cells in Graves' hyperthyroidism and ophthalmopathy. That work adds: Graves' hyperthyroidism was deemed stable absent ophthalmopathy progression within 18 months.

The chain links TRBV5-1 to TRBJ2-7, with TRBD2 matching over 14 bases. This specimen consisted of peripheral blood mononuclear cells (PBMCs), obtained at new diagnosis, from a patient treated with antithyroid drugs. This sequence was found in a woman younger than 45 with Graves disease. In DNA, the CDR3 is TGCGCCAGCAGCCAAAGACTAGCGGGAGGGCCGGGCTCCGAGCAGTACTTC. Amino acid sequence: CASSQRLAGGPGSEQYF.